This T cell receptor beta chain was sequenced for a study of T cell responses to AZD1222 COVID-19 vaccine. Study-wide context: The study pooled second doses at about 4 or about 12 weeks. General study findings and limits: White British ancestry dominated among donors, who included more females, and clonal diversity was possibly underestimated. With two AZD1222 doses given, Spike-specific TCR breadth and depth both rose.

The repertoire was sequenced with immunoSEQ multiplex PCR; TCRdb's copy has only in-frame clones and lacks some. The sample gives some 94,000 clones, over 85% of which show up once; more than 9.5% is in the top ten. The V and J ends lost 5 bases and 6 bases respectively, with 21 bases between them. Germline CDR1 reads SGHNT; CDR2 reads YYREEE (reference sequence). This CDR3 spans 17 amino acids. Judged by abundance, this clone is medium-sized. Its antigen is still unknown. The material was peripheral blood, obtained on day 0 of AZD1222 vaccination. This sequence originates from an adult in good health. This sequence joins TRBV5-4 and TRBJ1-6, with D hard to call. The CDR3 region is CASSTILTQTTNSPLHF. CDR3 DNA sequence: TGTGCCAGCAGTACCATACTCACCCAAACTACTAATTCACCCCTCCACTTT.